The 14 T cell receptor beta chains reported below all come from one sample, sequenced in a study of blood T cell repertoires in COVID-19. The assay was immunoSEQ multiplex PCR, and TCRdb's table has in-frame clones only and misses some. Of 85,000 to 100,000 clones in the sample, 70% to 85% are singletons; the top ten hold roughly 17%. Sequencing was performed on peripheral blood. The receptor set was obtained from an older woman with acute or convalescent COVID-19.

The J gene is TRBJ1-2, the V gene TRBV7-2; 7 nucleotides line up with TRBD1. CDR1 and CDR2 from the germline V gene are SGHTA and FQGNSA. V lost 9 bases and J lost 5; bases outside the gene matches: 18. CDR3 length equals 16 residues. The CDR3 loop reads CASIPGQSLVGYGYTF. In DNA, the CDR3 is TGTGCCAGTATTCCGGGACAGTCCTTGGTTGGATATGGCTACACCTTC.

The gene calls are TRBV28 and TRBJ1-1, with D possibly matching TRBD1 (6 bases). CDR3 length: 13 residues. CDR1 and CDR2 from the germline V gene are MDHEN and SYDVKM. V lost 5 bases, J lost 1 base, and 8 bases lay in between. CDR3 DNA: TGTGCCAGCAGTCCGGGACAGAACACTGAAGCTTTCTTT. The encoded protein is CASSPGQNTEAFF.

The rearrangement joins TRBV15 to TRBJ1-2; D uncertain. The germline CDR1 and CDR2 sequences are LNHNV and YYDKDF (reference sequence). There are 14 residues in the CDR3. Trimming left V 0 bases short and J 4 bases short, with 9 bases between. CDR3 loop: CATSRDESFYGYTF. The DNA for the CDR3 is TGTGCCACCAGCAGAGATGAGAGCTTCTATGGCTACACCTTC.

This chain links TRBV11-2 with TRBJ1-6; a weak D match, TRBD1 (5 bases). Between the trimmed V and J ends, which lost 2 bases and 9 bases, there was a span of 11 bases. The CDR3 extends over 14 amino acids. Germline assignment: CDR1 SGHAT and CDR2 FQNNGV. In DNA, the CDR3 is TGTGCCAGCAGCTTACCTGTCGACAGTTCACCCCTCCACTTT. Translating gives CASSLPVDSSPLHF. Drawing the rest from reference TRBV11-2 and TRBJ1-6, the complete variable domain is EAGVAQSPRYKIIEKRQSVAFWCNPISGHATLYWYQQILGQGPKLLIQFQNNGVVDDSQLPKDRFSAERLKGVDSTLKIQPAKLEDSAVYLCASSLPVDSSPLHFGNGTRLTVT.

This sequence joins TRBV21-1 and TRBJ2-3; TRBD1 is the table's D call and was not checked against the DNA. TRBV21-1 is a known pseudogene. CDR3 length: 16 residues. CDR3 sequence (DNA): TGTGCCAGCAGCAAAGTCGACCCGGAAGGGGTGGGTACGCAGTATTTT. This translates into CASSKVDPEGVGTQYF.

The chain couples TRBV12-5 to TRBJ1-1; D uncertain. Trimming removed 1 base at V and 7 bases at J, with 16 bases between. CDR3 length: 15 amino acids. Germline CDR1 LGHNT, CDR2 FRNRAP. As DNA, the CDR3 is TGTGCTAGTGGTTTGGACCAGTGGGAGTTGGGTGAAGCTTTCTTT. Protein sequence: CASGLDQWELGEAFF.

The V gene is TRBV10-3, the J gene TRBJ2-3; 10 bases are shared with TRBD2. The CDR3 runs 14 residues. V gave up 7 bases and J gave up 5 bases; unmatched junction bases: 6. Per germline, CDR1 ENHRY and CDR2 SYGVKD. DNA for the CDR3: TGTGCCATCAAGGTAGCGGGGGGTGAAGATACGCAGTATTTT. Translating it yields CAIKVAGGEDTQYF.

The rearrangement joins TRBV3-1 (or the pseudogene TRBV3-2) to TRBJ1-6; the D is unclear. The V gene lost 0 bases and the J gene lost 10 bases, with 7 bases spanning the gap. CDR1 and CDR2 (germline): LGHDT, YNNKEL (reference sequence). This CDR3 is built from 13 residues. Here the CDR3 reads CASSQDGGSPLHF. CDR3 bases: TGTGCCAGCAGCCAAGATGGTGGCTCACCCCTCCACTTT.

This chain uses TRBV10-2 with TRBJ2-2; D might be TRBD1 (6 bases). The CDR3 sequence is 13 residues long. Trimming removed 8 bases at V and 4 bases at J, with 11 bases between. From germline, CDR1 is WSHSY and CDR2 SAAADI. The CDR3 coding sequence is TGCGCCAGCTCGCCCAGGGGCACCGGGGAGCTGTTTTTT. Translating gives CASSPRGTGELFF.

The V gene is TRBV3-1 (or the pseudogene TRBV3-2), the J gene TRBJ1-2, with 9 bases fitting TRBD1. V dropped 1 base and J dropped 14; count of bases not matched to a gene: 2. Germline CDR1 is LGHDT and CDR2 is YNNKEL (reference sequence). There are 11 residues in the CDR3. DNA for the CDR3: TGTGCCAGCAGCCAAGGACAGGGGGAGACCTTC. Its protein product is CASSQGQGETF.

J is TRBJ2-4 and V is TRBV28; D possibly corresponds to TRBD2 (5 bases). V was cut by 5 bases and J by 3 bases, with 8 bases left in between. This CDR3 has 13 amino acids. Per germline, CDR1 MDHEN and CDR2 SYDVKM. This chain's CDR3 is CASSPAGKNIQYF. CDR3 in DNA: TGTGCCAGCAGTCCCGCGGGCAAAAACATTCAGTACTTC.

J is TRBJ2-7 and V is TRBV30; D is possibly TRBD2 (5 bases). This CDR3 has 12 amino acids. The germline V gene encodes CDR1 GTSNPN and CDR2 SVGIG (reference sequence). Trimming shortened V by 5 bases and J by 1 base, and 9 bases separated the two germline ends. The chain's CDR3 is CAWGRSSYEQYF. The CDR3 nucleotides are TGTGCCTGGGGGAGAAGTTCCTACGAGCAGTACTTC.

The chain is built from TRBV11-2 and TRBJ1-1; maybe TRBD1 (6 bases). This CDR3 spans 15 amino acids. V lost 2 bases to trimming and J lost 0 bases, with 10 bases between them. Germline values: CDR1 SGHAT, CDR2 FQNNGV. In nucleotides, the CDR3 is TGTGCCAGCAGCTTACAGGGGCCACTGAACACTGAAGCTTTCTTT. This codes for CASSLQGPLNTEAFF.

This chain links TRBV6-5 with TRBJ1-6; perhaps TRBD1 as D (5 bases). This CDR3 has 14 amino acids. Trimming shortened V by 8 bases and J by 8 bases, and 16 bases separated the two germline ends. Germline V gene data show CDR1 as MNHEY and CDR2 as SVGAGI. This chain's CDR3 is CASSPGRVDSPLHF. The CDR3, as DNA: TGTGCCAGCTCCCCAGGGAGGGTTGATTCACCCCTCCACTTT.